Following are 3 T cell receptor beta chains from one sample sequenced in a study of naive and memory T cell subsets. Study-level points and caveats: Especially in CD8 cells, naive repertoires contained a few larger clonotypes, possibly CD45RA-re-expressing memory cells.

The beta constant-region primer was an equimolar mix of two oligonucleotides covering TRBC1 and TRBC2. The ligated cDNA underwent four PCR rounds using SP2 and nested alpha and beta constant-region primers. One entry per CDR3 protein results from TCRdb running MiXCR on the UMI-ligation and nested PCR reads. This sample has around 140,000 distinct CDR3 sequences; about 23% occur once, and the top ten carry around 0.11%. These receptors have no known antigen. Sequenced input: naive CD4+ T cells from blood. Receptor source: a human donor in good health.

This rearrangement joins TRBV15 to TRBJ2-7, with a weak D call TRBD1 (6 bases). This CDR3 has 12 amino acids. V lost 6 bases and J 5 bases, leaving 11 bases between the germline ends. CDR1 LNHNV and CDR2 YYDKDF come from the germline V gene (reference sequence). The CDR3 bases are TGTGCCACCAGGGATACAGGGAACGAGCAGTACTTC. As protein: CATRDTGNEQYF. Supplemented by reference TRBV15 and TRBJ2-7, the full variable domain reads DAMVIQNPRYQVTQFGKPVTLSCSQTLNHNVMYWYQQKSSQAPKLLFHYYDKDFNNEADTPDNFQSRRPNTSFCFLDIRSPGLGDTAMYLCATRDTGNEQYFGPGTRLTVT.

The chain combines TRBV6-5 with TRBJ2-2; no firm D call. V gave up 8 bases and J gave up 4 bases, with 5 bases separating them. The CDR3 spans 11 residues. CDR1 and CDR2 (germline): MNHEY, SVGAGI. In DNA form, the CDR3 reads TGTGCCAGCTTGAGCACCGGGGAGCTGTTTTTT. Its protein product is CASLSTGELFF.

This clonotype showed up many times. V and J are TRBV6-2 or TRBV6-3 and TRBJ2-2; maybe TRBD2 (5 bases). Germline CDR1 is MNHEY and CDR2 is SVGEGT. V lost 7 bases and J lost 2, with 14 bases in between. CDR3 length equals 15 residues. CDR3 DNA sequence: TGTGCCAGCAAAAACGGAGGTTCTAACACCGGGGAGCTGTTTTTT. Translation: CASKNGGSNTGELFF.